This T cell receptor beta chain appears in the sequencing data of a study of shared clonotypes between healthy human individuals. The V end lost 4 bases, the J end lost 2 bases, and 5 bases lay between the germline ends. Germline values: CDR1 SGDLS, CDR2 YYNGEE. CDR3 size: 12 residues. CD45RO-negative, CCR7-positively selected cells formed the naive CD8 fraction, excluding terminally differentiated effector memory CD45RA+ cells. With respect to this clone: Other DNA sequences from this sample encode an identical CDR3 as well.

Measured with immunoSEQ multiplex PCR; TCRdb has only the in-frame clones, and not every one. The data hold about 680,000 clones, with just over 90% observed a single time. The clonotype originates from a man in his thirties or forties in good health. The V call is TRBV9, the J call TRBJ2-3; no clear D gene. Material: naive CD8+ T cells sorted from blood. The DNA of the CDR3 is TGTGCCAGCAGCTCGTCCACAGATACGCAGTATTTT. Protein sequence: CASSSSTDTQYF.